The 7 T cell receptor beta chains listed next were all sequenced from one sample in a study of blood T cells in healthy people across ages. A sample-barcoded 5' primer and a J-beta primer mix were used in a second PCR of roughly 7 to 11 cycles. TCRdb re-derived calls from the 5' RACE reads in MiXCR, one entry per CDR3 protein. This sample yields approximately 800,000 distinct CDR3 sequences, of which about 25% are seen a single time; approximately 3.7% belongs to the top ten. The same specimen was also included in a second study, on T cells of mothers and their children.

Sequencing used blood. The receptors were sampled from a boy younger than 18 in good health.

The J gene is TRBJ2-4, the V gene TRBV28; 7 bases fit TRBD2. V lost 7 bases to trimming and J lost 3 bases; unmatched junction nucleotides: 9. Germline CDR1 is MDHEN and CDR2 is SYDVKM. CDR3 size: 15 residues. The CDR3 DNA is TGTGCCAGCACGAGATGGGGGAGGGTCAAAAACATTCAGTACTTC. Protein product: CASTRWGRVKNIQYF.

The chain joins TRBV29-1 to TRBJ1-5; 10 bases fit TRBD1. J gave up 6 bases and V 7 bases, and 12 bases lay outside the gene matches. CDR3 length equals 15 residues. Per germline, CDR1 SQVTM and CDR2 ANQGSEA. The CDR3: CSAAPGTGEGQPQHF. The CDR3 nucleotides read TGCAGCGCTGCCCCCGGGACAGGGGAAGGTCAGCCCCAGCATTTT.

This clonotype was counted only a few times. The gene calls are TRBV7-2 and TRBJ2-5; D ambiguous. CDR1 SGHTA and CDR2 FQGNSA come from the germline V gene. V lost 1 base and J 4 bases, leaving 10 bases between the germline ends. The CDR3 contains 14 residues. CDR3 in DNA: TGTGCCAGCAGCTTAGGGTTATCCCCAGAGACCCAGTACTTC. Protein sequence: CASSLGLSPETQYF.

The genes are TRBV3-1 and TRBJ2-6; the D is unclear. Germline assignment: CDR1 LGHDT and CDR2 YNNKEL (reference sequence). There are 17 residues in the CDR3. The germline V and J ends were trimmed by 6 bases and 0 bases, with 15 bases remaining between them. The CDR3 nucleotides are TGTGCCAGCAGACCCGACAACCCCAGCTCTGGGGCCAACGTCCTGACTTTC. It specifies CASRPDNPSSGANVLTF.

This clonotype was picked up a small number of times. This rearrangement joins TRBV3-1 to TRBJ1-6; no clear D gene. From germline, CDR1 is LGHDT and CDR2 YNNKEL (reference sequence). The length of the CDR3 is 12 residues. Trimming cost V 2 bases and J 6 bases, with 2 bases left between them. CDR3 sequence: CASSQSNSPLHF. As DNA, the CDR3 is TGTGCCAGCAGCCAATCTAATTCACCCCTCCACTTT.

CDR3 sequence: CASSKRNDEQFF. The CDR3 DNA sequence: TGTGCCAGCAGCAAAAGAAATGATGAGCAGTTCTTC. V is TRBV7-2 and J is TRBJ2-1; D remains ambiguous. The V end lost 5 bases, the J end lost 8 bases, and 10 bases lay between the germline ends. Germline V gene lookup returns CDR1 SGHTA and CDR2 FQGNSA. The CDR3 has 12 residues. Based on the CDR3 plus reference TRBV7-2 and TRBJ2-1, the full variable domain is GAGVSQSPSNKVTEKGKDVELRCDPISGHTALYWYRQSLGQGLEFLIYFQGNSAPDKSGLPSDRFSAERTGGSVSTLTIQRTQQEDSAVYLCASSKRNDEQFFGPGTRLTVL.

There are a few counts of this clonotype. The chain employs TRBV29-1 and TRBJ1-1; TRBD1 might be the D (5 bases). The CDR3 extends over 12 amino acids. V lost 0 bases to trimming and J lost 11 bases, with 13 bases between them. The V gene's germline CDR1 is SQVTM and CDR2 ANQGSEA. This CDR3 is CSVEDQGGRAFF. The CDR3 DNA reads as TGCAGCGTTGAAGATCAGGGAGGGCGGGCTTTCTTT.